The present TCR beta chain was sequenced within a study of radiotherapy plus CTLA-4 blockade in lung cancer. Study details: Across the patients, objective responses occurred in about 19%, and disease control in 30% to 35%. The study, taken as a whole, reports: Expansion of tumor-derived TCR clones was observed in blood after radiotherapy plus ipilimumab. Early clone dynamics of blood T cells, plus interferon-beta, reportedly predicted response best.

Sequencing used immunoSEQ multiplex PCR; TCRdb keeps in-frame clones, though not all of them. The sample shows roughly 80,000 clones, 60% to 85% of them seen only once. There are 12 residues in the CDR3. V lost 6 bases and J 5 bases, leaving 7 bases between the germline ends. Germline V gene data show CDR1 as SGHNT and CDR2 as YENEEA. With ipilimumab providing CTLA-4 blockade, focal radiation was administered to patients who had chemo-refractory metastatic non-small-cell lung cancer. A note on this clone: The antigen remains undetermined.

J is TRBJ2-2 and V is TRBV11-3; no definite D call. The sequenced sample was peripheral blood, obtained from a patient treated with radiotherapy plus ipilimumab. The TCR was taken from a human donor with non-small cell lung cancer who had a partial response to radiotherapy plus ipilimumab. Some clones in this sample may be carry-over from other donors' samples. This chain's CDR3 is CASSRETGELFF. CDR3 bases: TGTGCCAGCAGTCGCGAGACCGGGGAGCTGTTTTTT.